This TCR beta chain was obtained from a study of CXCR3-negative and CXCR3-positive naive CD8 T cells. Libraries were UMI-labeled 5' RACE TRB cDNA. Reanalyzing the 5' RACE reads, TCRdb keeps one entry per CDR3 protein, without DNA. The sample totals approximately 53,000 distinct CDR3 sequences; its top ten clones hold around a quarter. Looked up from germline, CDR1 is SQVTM and CDR2 is ANQGSEA. This CDR3 has 16 residues. Sequencing was done on a sample of memory CD8+ T cells from blood. This clonotype originated in a human donor in good health. Some clones in this sample may be carry-over from other donors' samples. V and J are TRBV29-1 and TRBJ1-1; TCRdb lists TRBD1, though no DNA is available to test this call. CDR3 region: CSVGGWGGNMNTEAFF.